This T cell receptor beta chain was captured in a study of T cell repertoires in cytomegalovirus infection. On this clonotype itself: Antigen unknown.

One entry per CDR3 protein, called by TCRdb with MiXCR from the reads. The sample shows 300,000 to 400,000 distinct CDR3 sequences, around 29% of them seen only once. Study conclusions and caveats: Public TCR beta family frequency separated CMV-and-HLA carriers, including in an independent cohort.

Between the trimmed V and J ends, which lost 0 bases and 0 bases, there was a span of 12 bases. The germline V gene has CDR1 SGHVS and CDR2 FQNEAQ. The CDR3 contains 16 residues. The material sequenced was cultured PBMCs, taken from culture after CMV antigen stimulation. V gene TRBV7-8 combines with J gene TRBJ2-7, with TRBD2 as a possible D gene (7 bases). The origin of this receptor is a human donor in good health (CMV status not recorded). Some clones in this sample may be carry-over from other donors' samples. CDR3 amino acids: CASSLARRGPSYEQYF. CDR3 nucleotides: TGTGCCAGCAGCTTAGCGAGGCGGGGGCCCTCCTACGAGCAGTACTTC.